The present TCR beta chain was sequenced within a study of identical twins. Study findings and constraints: Cord blood beta clonotypes present at high abundance carried fewer insertions; no such pattern appeared in memory repertoires.

V was cut by 6 bases and J by 0 bases, with 12 bases left in between. In germline, CDR1 is MNHEY, CDR2 SVGEGT. This CDR3 is 14 amino acids long. TCRdb analysed the 5' RACE reads with MiXCR anew, one entry per CDR3 protein. The sample includes 1.5 million to 2 million distinct CDR3 sequences, about 32% of them seen just once. Of note for this clonotype: Antigen: not known. Possible read error: a much larger clone is one base away.

Material: cord blood. The rearrangement links TRBV6-2 or TRBV6-3 to TRBJ2-7; tentative D call: TRBD1 (6 bases). This TCR was recovered from a newborn girl in good health. Here the CDR3 reads CASSRTVSSYEQYF. CDR3 DNA sequence: TGTGCCAGCAGCCGGACAGTGAGCTCCTACGAGCAGTACTTC.